Presented here are 2 T cell receptor beta chains from one specimen sequenced in a study of CD8+ T cells in alopecia areata (dated by TCRdb to 2016 to 2019). Reading the label with the study, this specimen's treatment or condition is: oral pan-JAK inhibitor, 5-10 mg twice daily. The library was built by means of the immunoSEQ multiplex PCR assay. RNA was extracted from all samples and reverse transcribed into cDNA as template for TCR sequencing. The immuneACCESS repertoire file appears here via TCRdb, limited to in-frame rearrangements. These files lack a portion of the clones; in checked studies, under half of the deficit traces to unresolved V genes, and the cause of the others is not known. The sample has about 87,000 clones on record, 60% to 80% of them singletons. The ten biggest clones cover 15% to 20% of the sample. The sequencing used CD8+ T cells sorted from blood, collected at approximately week 42, from a patient treated with tofacitinib. The source is a human donor with alopecia areata.

The CDR3 region is CASSDLTPNNSPLHF. Written as DNA, the CDR3 is TGTGCCAGCAGTGACCTTACACCAAATAATTCACCCCTCCACTTT. This sequence joins TRBV25-1 and TRBJ1-6; D is unclear. The CDR3 contains 15 residues. Per the germline V gene, CDR1 is MGHDK and CDR2 is SYGVNS. V lost 3 bases, J lost 5 bases, and 11 bases lay in between.

The chain combines TRBV6-5 with TRBJ1-4, with D perhaps matching TRBD1 (5 bases). V gave up 0 bases and J gave up 8 bases, with 13 bases separating them. The germline CDR1 and CDR2 sequences are MNHEY and SVGAGI. The CDR3 is made up of 15 amino acids. The CDR3 coding sequence is TGTGCCAGCAGTTACTCGAGGGGAGTGGACGAAAAACTGTTTTTT. It is translated as CASSYSRGVDEKLFF.